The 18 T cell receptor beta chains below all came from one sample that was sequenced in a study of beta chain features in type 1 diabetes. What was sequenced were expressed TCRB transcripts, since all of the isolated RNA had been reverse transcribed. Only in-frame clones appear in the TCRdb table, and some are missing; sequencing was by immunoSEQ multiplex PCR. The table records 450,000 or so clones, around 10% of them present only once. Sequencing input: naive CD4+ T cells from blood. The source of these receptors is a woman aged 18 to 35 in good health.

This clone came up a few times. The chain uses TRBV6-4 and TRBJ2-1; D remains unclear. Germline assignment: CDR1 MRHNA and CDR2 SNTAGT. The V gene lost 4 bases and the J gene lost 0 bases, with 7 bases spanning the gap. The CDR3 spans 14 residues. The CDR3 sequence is CASSVGYSYNEQFF. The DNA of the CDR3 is TGTGCCAGCAGTGTAGGGTACTCCTACAATGAGCAGTTCTTC.

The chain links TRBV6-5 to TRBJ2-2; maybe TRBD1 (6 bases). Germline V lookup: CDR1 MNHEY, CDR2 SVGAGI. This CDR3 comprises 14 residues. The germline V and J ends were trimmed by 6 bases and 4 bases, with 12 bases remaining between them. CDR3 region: CASSRTVGTGELFF. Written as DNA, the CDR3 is TGTGCCAGCAGCCGGACAGTCGGCACCGGGGAGCTGTTTTTT.

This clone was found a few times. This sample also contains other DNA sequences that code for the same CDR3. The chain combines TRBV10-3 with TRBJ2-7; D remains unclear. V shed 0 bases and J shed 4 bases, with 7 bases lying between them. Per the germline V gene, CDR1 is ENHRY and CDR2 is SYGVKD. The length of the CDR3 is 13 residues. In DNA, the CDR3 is TGTGCCATCAGTGAGTCGACGGGTTACGAGCAGTACGTC. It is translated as CAISESTGYEQYV.

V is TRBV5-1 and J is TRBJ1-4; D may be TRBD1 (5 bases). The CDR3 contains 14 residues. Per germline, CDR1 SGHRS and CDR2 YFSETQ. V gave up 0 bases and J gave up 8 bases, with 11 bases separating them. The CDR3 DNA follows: TGCGCCAGCAGCTTGGGACAGCTAGGAGAAAAACTGTTTTTT. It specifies CASSLGQLGEKLFF.

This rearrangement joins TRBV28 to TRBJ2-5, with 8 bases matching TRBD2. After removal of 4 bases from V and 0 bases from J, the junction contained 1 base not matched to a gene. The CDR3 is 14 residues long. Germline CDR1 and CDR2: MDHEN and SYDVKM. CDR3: CASSSGGDQETQYF. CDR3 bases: TGTGCCAGCAGTTCCGGGGGGGACCAAGAGACCCAGTACTTC.

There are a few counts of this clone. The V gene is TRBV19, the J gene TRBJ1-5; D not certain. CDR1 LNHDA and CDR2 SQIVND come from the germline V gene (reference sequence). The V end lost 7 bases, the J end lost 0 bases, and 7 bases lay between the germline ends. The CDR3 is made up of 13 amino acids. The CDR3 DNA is TGTGCCAGTAATTTGAATAGCAATCAGCCCCAGCATTTT. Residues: CASNLNSNQPQHF.

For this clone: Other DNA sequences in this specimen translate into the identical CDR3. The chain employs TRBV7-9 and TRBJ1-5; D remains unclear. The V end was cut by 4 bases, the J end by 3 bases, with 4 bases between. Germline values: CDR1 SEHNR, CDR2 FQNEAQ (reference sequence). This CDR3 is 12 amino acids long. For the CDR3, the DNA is TGTGCCAGCAGCTCTCCCAATCAGCCCCAGCATTTT. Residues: CASSSPNQPQHF.

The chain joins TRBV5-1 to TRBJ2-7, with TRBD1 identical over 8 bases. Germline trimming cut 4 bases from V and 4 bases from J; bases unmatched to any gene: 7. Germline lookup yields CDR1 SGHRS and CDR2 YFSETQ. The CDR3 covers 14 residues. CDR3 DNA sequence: TGCGCCAGCAGCCCGCAGGGGGCCGGGTACGAGCAGTACTTC. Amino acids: CASSPQGAGYEQYF.

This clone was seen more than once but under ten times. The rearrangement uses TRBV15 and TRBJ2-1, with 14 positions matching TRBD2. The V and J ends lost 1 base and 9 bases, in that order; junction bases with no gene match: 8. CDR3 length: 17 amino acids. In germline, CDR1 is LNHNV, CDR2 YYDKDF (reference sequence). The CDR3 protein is CATSRAMTSGGASEQFF. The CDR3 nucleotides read TGTGCCACCAGCAGAGCTATGACTAGCGGGGGGGCGAGTGAGCAGTTCTTC. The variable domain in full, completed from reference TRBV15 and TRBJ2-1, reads DAMVIQNPRYQVTQFGKPVTLSCSQTLNHNVMYWYQQKSSQAPKLLFHYYDKDFNNEADTPDNFQSRRPNTSFCFLDIRSPGLGDTAMYLCATSRAMTSGGASEQFFGPGTRLTVL.

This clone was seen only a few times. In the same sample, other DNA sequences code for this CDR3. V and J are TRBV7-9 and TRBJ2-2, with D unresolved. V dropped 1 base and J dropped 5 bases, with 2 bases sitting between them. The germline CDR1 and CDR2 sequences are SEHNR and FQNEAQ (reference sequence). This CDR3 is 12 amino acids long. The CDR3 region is CASSLETGELFF. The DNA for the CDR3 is TGTGCCAGCAGCTTAGAAACCGGGGAGCTGTTTTTT.

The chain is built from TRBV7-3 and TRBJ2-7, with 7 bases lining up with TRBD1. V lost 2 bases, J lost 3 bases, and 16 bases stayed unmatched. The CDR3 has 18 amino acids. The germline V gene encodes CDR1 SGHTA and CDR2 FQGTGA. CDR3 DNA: TGTGCCAGCAGCTTACCCGGACAGGTACACATGCCGTTCTACGAGCAGTACGTC. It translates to CASSLPGQVHMPFYEQYV.

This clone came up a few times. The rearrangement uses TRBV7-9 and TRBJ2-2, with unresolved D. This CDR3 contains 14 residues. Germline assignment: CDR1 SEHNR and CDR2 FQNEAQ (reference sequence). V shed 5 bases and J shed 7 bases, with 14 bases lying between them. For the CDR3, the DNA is TGTGCCAGCAGCATAGTAGAGAGGAGCGGGGAGCTGTTTTTT. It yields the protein CASSIVERSGELFF.

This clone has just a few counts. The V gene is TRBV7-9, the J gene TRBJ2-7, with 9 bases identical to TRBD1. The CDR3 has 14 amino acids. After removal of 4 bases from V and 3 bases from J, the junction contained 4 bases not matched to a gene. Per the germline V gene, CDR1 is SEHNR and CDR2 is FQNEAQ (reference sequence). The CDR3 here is CASSYGTGFYEQYF. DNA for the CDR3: TGTGCCAGCAGCTACGGGACAGGGTTCTACGAGCAGTACTTC.

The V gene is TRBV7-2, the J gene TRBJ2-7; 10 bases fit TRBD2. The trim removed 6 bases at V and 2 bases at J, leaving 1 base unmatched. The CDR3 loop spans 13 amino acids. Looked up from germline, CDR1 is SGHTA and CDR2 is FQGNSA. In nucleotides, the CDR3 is TGTGCCAGCAGACTAGCGGGAACCTACGAGCAGTACTTC. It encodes CASRLAGTYEQYF.

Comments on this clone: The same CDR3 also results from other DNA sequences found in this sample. This chain's CDR3 is CASSIRGQGATDTQYF. CDR3 nucleotides: TGTGCCAGTAGTATCAGAGGGCAGGGGGCCACAGATACGCAGTATTTT. This chain uses TRBV19 with TRBJ2-3; 8 nucleotides match TRBD1. The CDR3 has 16 amino acids. The V and J ends lost 3 bases and 2 bases, in that order; junction bases with no gene match: 7. Germline lookup yields CDR1 LNHDA and CDR2 SQIVND (reference sequence). The complete variable domain, with remaining parts taken from reference TRBV19 and TRBJ2-3, reads DGGITQSPKYLFRKEGQNVTLSCEQNLNHDAMYWYRQDPGQGLRLIYYSQIVNDFQKGDIAEGYSVSREKKESFPLTVTSAQKNPTAFYLCASSIRGQGATDTQYFGPGTRLTVL.

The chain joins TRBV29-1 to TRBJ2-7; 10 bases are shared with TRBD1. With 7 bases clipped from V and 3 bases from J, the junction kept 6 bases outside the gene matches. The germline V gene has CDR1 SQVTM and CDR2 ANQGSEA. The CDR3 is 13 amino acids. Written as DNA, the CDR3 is TGCAGCGGAGGACAGGGGGGCATCTACGAGCAGTACTTC. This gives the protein CSGGQGGIYEQYF.

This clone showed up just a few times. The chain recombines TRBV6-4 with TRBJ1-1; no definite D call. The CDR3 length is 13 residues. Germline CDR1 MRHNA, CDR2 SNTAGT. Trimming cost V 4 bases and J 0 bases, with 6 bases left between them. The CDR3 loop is CASSAKLNTEAFF. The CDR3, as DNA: TGTGCCAGCAGTGCTAAACTGAACACTGAAGCTTTCTTT.

This CDR3 is CAISSTEEQYF. DNA of the CDR3: TGTGCCATCAGTTCTACGGAGGAGCAGTACTTC. The V call is TRBV10-3, the J call TRBJ2-7; the D is unclear. This CDR3 comprises 11 residues. The ends were cut back, 5 bases at V and 7 bases at J, with 9 bases in the middle. Germline V lookup: CDR1 ENHRY, CDR2 SYGVKD.